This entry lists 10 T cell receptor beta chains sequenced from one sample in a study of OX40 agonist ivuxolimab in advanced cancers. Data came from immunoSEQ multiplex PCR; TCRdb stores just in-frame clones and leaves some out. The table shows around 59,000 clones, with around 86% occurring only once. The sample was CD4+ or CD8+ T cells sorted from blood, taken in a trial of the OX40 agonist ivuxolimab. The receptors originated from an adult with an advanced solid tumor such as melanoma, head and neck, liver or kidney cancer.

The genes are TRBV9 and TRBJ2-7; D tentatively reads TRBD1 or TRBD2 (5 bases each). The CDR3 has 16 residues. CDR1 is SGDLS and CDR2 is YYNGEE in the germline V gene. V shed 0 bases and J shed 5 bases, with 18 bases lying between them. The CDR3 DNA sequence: TGTGCCAGCAGCGTAGCACCGGGACCTTCGGCCCACGAGCAGTACTTC. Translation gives CASSVAPGPSAHEQYF.

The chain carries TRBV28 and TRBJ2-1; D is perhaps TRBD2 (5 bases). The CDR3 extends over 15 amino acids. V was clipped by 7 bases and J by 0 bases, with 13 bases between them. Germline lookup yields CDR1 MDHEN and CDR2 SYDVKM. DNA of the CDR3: TGTGCCAGCACCCTGGCTGGGAGCTCCTACAATGAGCAGTTCTTC. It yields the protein CASTLAGSSYNEQFF. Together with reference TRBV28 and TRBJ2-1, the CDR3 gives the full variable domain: DVKVTQSSRYLVKRTGEKVFLECVQDMDHENMFWYRQDPGLGLRLIYFSYDVKMKEKGDIPEGYSVSREKKERFSLILESASTNQTSMYLCASTLAGSSYNEQFFGPGTRLTVL.

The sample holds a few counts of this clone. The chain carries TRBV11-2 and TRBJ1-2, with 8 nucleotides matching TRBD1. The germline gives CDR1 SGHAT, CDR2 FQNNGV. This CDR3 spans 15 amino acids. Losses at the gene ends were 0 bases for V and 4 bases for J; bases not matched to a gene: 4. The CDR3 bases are TGTGCCAGCAGCTTAGAGTCAGGGGGCGCCTATGGCTACACCTTC. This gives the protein CASSLESGGAYGYTF.

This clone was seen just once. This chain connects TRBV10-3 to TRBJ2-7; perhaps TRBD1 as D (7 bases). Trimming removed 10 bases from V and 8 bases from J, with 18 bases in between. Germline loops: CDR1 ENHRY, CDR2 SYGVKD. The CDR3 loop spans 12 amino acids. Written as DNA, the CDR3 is TGTGCCACTGCCTACCCAGGGGGGAAGCAGTACTTC. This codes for CATAYPGGKQYF.

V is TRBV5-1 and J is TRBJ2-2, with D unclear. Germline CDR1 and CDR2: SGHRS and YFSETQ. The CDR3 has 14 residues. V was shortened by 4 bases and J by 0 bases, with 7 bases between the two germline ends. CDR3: CASSPSTNTGELFF. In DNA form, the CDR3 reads TGCGCCAGCAGCCCAAGTACGAACACCGGGGAGCTGTTTTTT.

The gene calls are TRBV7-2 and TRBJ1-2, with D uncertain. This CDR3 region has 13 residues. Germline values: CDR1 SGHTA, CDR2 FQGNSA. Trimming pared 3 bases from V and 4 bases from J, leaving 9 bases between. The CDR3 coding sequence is TGTGCCAGCAGCTTGGCGGGGATCTATGGCTACACCTTC. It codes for CASSLAGIYGYTF.

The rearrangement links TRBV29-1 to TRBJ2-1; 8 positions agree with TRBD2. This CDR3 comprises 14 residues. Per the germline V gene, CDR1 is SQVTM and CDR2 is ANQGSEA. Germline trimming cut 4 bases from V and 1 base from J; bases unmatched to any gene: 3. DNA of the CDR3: TGCAGCGTTGTGCGGGAGGAATCCTACAATGAGCAGTTCTTC. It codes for CSVVREESYNEQFF.

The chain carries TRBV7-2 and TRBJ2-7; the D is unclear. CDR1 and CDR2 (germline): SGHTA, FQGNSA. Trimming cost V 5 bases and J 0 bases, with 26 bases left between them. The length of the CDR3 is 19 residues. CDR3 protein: CASSPLPGHLLPISYEQYF. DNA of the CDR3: TGTGCCAGCAGCCCGTTACCGGGCCATCTTCTACCTATCTCCTACGAGCAGTACTTC.

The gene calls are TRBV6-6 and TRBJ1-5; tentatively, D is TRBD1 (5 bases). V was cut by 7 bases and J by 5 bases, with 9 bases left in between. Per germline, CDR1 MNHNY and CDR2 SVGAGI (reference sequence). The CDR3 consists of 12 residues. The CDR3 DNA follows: TGTGCCAGCACCCAGGGAGATCAGCCCCAGCATTTT. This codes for CASTQGDQPQHF.

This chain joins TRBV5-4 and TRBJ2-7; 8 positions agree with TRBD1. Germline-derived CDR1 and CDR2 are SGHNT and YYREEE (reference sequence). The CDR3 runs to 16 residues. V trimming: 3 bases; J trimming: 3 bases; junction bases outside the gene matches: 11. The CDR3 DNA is TGTGCCAGCAGCTCCTCCAAGGACAGGGTCAACTACGAGCAGTACTTC. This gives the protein CASSSSKDRVNYEQYF.